The TCR beta chain under discussion was sequenced for a study of long-term antiretroviral therapy in people with HIV. Per the germline V gene, CDR1 is SEHNR and CDR2 is FQNEAQ (reference sequence). The CDR3 covers 15 residues. V was pared by 3 bases and J by 6 bases, with 6 bases of the junction left unmatched. This was the immunoSEQ v3.0 assay at survey level. Method: immunoSEQ multiplex PCR; TCRdb's copy keeps in-frame clones and lacks some. The sample consists of 22,000 or so clones, roughly 80% of them appearing once. The sample in question was unsorted PBMCs, obtained 0.5 years before starting antiretroviral therapy. This receptor was obtained from a man aged 40-50 years with HIV. The chain combines TRBV7-9 with TRBJ1-4, with 8 bases aligning to TRBD1. CDR3: CASSLETGAHEKLFF. Here the CDR3 DNA reads TGTGCCAGCAGCTTGGAGACAGGGGCTCATGAAAAACTGTTTTTT.